This entry concerns a single T cell receptor (beta chain). The donors were part of the validation cohort of fewer than 150 subjects. That cohort was separate from the first cohort, which comprised under 700 subjects. This sample is drawn from a study of cytomegalovirus exposure and HLA in healthy donors. Study-level background: The roughly 120 validation repertoires matched the roughly 700 first-cohort repertoires in platform, a later analysis reported.

CDR3 size: 14 residues. The J segment lost 4 bases and the V segment lost 5 bases, leaving 6 bases of the junction unmatched. Germline V lookup: CDR1 MNHEY, CDR2 SVGAGI. Measured with immunoSEQ multiplex PCR; TCRdb has only the in-frame clones, and not every one. The sample has around 230,000 clones; about 90% are singletons. The chain has TRBV6-5 and TRBJ1-2, with 8 nucleotides matching TRBD1. Sample: PBMCs. The clonotype comes from a woman aged 25-40 years in good health and CMV-seropositive. The CDR3 protein is CASSPRGHGYGYTF. CDR3 bases: TGTGCCAGCAGTCCCAGGGGGCACGGCTATGGCTACACCTTC.